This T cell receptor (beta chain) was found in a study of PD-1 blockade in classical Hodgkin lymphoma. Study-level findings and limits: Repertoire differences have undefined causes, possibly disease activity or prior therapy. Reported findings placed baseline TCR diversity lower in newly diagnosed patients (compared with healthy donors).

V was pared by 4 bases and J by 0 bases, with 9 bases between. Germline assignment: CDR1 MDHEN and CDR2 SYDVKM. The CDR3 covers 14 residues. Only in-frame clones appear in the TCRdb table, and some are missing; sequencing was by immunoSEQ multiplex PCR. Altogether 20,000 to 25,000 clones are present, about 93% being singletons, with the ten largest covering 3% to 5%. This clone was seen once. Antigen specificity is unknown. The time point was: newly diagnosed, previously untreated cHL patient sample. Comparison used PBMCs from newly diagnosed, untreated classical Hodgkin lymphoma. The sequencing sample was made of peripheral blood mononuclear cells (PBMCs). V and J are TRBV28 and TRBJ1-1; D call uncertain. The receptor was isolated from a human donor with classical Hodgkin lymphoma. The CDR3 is CASSSDGLNTEAFF. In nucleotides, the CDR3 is TGTGCCAGCAGTTCAGACGGATTGAACACTGAAGCTTTCTTT.